This entry features one TCR beta chain sequence. These data come from a study of shared clonotypes between healthy human individuals. CDR1 SGDLS and CDR2 YYNGEE come from the germline V gene. The junction had 6 bases not matched to a gene; V was cut back by 2 bases and J by 2 bases. The CDR3 has 16 amino acids. Assay: immunoSEQ multiplex PCR; the TCRdb copy retains only in-frame clones and omits some. The table has some 2.4 million clones, 90% to 95% seen once; the top ten hold roughly 0.36%. The sequence derives from a man between 18 and 29 years old in good health. Some clones in this sample may be carry-over from other donors' samples. The rearrangement uses TRBV9 and TRBJ2-3; 9 bases match TRBD2. The sequencing input was naive CD4+ T cells from PBMCs. Subset indicated: CD45RA+ positively selected. The CDR3 loop reads CASSVGGRAITDTQYF. CDR3 coding DNA: TGTGCCAGCAGCGTGGGCGGGAGGGCCATCACAGATACGCAGTATTTT.